This T cell receptor beta chain originates from a study of blood T cell repertoires in COVID-19. Study information: Collection of acute and convalescent COVID-19 samples took place in the United States, Italy and Spain. T cells, B-cell-depleted T cells, or PBMCs supplied cDNA or gDNA.

TCRdb's copy holds only in-frame clones and misses some; the assay was immunoSEQ multiplex PCR. Found here are 25,000 to 35,000 clones, 70% to 90% of them singletons; the top ten hold around 0.55%. Trimming removed 3 bases from V and 3 bases from J; junction bases left unmatched: 4. Per the germline V gene, CDR1 is SGHRS and CDR2 is YFSETQ. The CDR3 consists of 14 residues. The chain couples TRBV5-1 to TRBJ1-2; 8 bases agree with TRBD1. The clonotype was recovered from a woman aged 35 to 49 with active or convalescent COVID-19. The sequenced material came from peripheral blood. CDR3 sequence: CASSYQTGDYGYTF. Here the CDR3 DNA reads TGCGCCAGCAGCTACCAGACAGGGGACTATGGCTACACCTTC.